This T cell receptor (beta chain) was documented in a study of T cell responses to AZD1222 COVID-19 vaccine. Notes on the study in general: Sampling that yielded the repertoires occurred only after the peak T cell response. Breadth and depth of Spike-specific TCRs rose after two AZD1222 doses.

A word on this clone: The antigen is not known.

TCRdb keeps only in-frame clones here, not all; method: immunoSEQ multiplex PCR. The sample holds about 75,000 clones, about nine tenths seen once. The CDR3 runs to 12 residues. With 4 bases removed from V and 3 bases from J, the gap between germline ends came to 8 bases. CDR1 is SQVTM, CDR2 ANQGSEA, per germline. The sample consisted of peripheral blood, taken 28 days after the second AZD1222 dose. This receptor was taken from an adult who received the AZD1222 COVID-19 vaccine. This sequence joins TRBV29-1 and TRBJ2-3; D is unresolved. CDR3 nucleotides: TGCAGCGTTGTCCCCCCAACAGATACGCAGTATTTT. Translated: CSVVPPTDTQYF.